This is a list of T cell receptor beta chains from one sample in a study of T cells after yellow fever vaccination. MiXCR, applied by TCRdb to the 5' RACE reads, yields one record per CDR3 protein. This sample has approximately 120,000 distinct CDR3 sequences, with approximately 7% found just once. The sample in question was CD4+ T cells sorted from PBMCs, obtained roughly 10 days after the first yellow fever vaccination. The receptors stem from a man younger than 35 who received the YFV17D yellow fever vaccine. CDR3s include the opening cysteine and the closing phenylalanine or tryptophan. Each record gives: J gene, V gene, clone size, D gene, CDR3 DNA, CDR3 protein. A D gene is named only where the DNA matches it firmly. The size field reads once, few, many or a size class.

j_call: TRBJ1-1
v_call: TRBV5-1
clone_size: few
d_call: NA
cdr3_nt: TGCGCCAGCAGCCGGCCCGTACAGGGAAAAACCACATTGAACACTGAAGCTTTCTTT
cdr3_aa: CASSRPVQGKTTLNTEAFF

j_call: TRBJ1-5
v_call: TRBV7-2
clone_size: few
d_call: NA
cdr3_nt: TGTGCCAGCAGCTTAGTTCCAGGGCAGGGTCAGCCCCAGCATTTT
cdr3_aa: CASSLVPGQGQPQHF

j_call: TRBJ2-7
v_call: TRBV5-6
clone_size: many
d_call: TRBD1
cdr3_nt: TGTGCCAGCAGCCTACTGACAGGGGACTCCTACGAGCAGTACTTC
cdr3_aa: CASSLLTGDSYEQYF

j_call: TRBJ2-5
v_call: TRBV20-1
clone_size: many
d_call: TRBD2
cdr3_nt: TGCAGTGCTAAACCCTGGGGGAGCGGGGACCAAGAGACCCAGTACTTC
cdr3_aa: CSAKPWGSGDQETQYF

j_call: TRBJ2-3
v_call: TRBV24-1
clone_size: many
d_call: NA
cdr3_nt: TGTGCCACCAGGGGGCGGGGAACAGATACGCAGTATTTT
cdr3_aa: CATRGRGTDTQYF

j_call: TRBJ2-3
v_call: TRBV29-1
clone_size: many
d_call: TRBD2
cdr3_nt: TGCAGCGGCGGGGTCAGGGAGGGGGATACGCAGTATTTT
cdr3_aa: CSGGVREGDTQYF

j_call: TRBJ2-1
v_call: TRBV10-2
clone_size: few
d_call: NA
cdr3_nt: TGCGCCAGCAGTGCCCTCGAGGGCTACCGAGGGGCAAATGAGCAGTTCTTC
cdr3_aa: CASSALEGYRGANEQFF

j_call: TRBJ2-3
v_call: TRBV20-1
clone_size: many
d_call: TRBD2
cdr3_nt: TGCAGTGCTAGGGAGTCTAGCGGGTTCACAGATACGCAGTATTTT
cdr3_aa: CSARESSGFTDTQYF

j_call: TRBJ2-5
v_call: TRBV4-1
clone_size: many
d_call: NA
cdr3_nt: TGCGCCAGCAGCCTGTATCACTTGCAAGAGACCCAGTACTTC
cdr3_aa: CASSLYHLQETQYF

j_call: TRBJ1-6
v_call: TRBV6-5
clone_size: many
d_call: NA
cdr3_nt: TGTGCCAGCAGTTACAGGCGTTCGTGGGGCCTAGGGTCACCCCTCCACTTT
cdr3_aa: CASSYRRSWGLGSPLHF

j_call: TRBJ2-5
v_call: TRBV5-4
clone_size: many
d_call: NA
cdr3_nt: TGTGCCAGCAGCTCTTGGGGGAGTGCGACCCAGTACTTC
cdr3_aa: CASSSWGSATQYF

j_call: TRBJ2-5
v_call: TRBV5-1
clone_size: many
d_call: NA
cdr3_nt: TGCGCCAGCAGCTTGGCTAGCAGGAATGAGGAGACCCAGTACTTC
cdr3_aa: CASSLASRNEETQYF

j_call: TRBJ2-3
v_call: TRBV5-5
clone_size: many
d_call: TRBD1
cdr3_nt: TGTGCCAAATGGACAGGGATCACAGATACGCAGTATTTT
cdr3_aa: CAKWTGITDTQYF

j_call: TRBJ2-7
v_call: TRBV4-2
clone_size: many
d_call: TRBD1
cdr3_nt: TGTGCCAGCAGCCAGGACAGGGTCTCCTACGAGCAGTACTTC
cdr3_aa: CASSQDRVSYEQYF

j_call: TRBJ2-6
v_call: TRBV20-1
clone_size: few
d_call: NA
cdr3_nt: TGCAGTGGTATGAGATTCTCTGGGGCCAACGTCCTGACTTTC
cdr3_aa: CSGMRFSGANVLTF

j_call: TRBJ2-4
v_call: TRBV7-2
clone_size: many
d_call: TRBD1
cdr3_nt: TGTGCCAGCAGCTTCCTAGGACAGGGCGGGGCAAACATTCAGTACTTC
cdr3_aa: CASSFLGQGGANIQYF

j_call: TRBJ1-1
v_call: TRBV5-1
clone_size: many
d_call: NA
cdr3_nt: TGCGCCAGCAGTTCCGGACAGACGAACACTGAAGCTTTCTTT
cdr3_aa: CASSSGQTNTEAFF